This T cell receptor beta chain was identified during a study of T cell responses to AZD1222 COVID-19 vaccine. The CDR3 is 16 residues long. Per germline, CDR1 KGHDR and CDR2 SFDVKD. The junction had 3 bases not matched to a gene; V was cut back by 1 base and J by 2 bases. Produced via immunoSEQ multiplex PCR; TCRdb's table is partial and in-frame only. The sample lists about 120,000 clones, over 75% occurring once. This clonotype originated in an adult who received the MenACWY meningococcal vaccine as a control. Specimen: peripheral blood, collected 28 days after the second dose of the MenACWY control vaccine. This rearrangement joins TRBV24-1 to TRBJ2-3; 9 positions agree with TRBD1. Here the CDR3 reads CATSDFTGGFTDTQYF. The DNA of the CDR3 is TGTGCCACCAGTGATTTCACAGGGGGCTTCACAGATACGCAGTATTTT.